This TCR beta chain was retrieved from a study of blood T cell repertoires in COVID-19. Data came from immunoSEQ multiplex PCR; TCRdb stores just in-frame clones and leaves some out. Of roughly 100,000 clones listed, about 89% are singletons. V dropped 5 bases and J dropped 3; count of bases not matched to a gene: 3. This CDR3 spans 15 amino acids. CDR1 SEHNR and CDR2 FQNEAQ come from the germline V gene (reference sequence). The receptor was derived from a human donor in a cohort sampled during active COVID-19. The sample was peripheral blood. V usage is TRBV7-9 and J usage is TRBJ2-2; 10 nucleotides line up with TRBD2. The CDR3 spells CASSAGLADTGELFF. The CDR3 coding sequence is TGTGCCAGCAGCGCAGGACTAGCGGACACCGGGGAGCTGTTTTTT.